Below, one T cell receptor (beta chain) is given with its context. The entry originates in a study of blood T cell repertoires in COVID-19. Looking at the study overall: Some COVID-19 samples were acute and others convalescent; all came from the United States, Italy and Spain. PBMCs, B-cell-depleted T cells, or T cells were the source of the cDNA or gDNA that made up the material.

Germline V gives CDR1 SGHRS, CDR2 YFSETQ. The junction had 11 bases not matched to a gene; V was cut back by 3 bases and J by 8 bases. The CDR3 runs 16 residues. Clones were read by immunoSEQ multiplex PCR, and TCRdb kept only the in-frame ones, dropping some. Among roughly 50,000 clones listed, 60% to 80% were seen once. The V and J genes are TRBV5-1 and TRBJ2-1, with 10 bases fitting TRBD2. The TCR originated in a human donor with active or convalescent COVID-19. The donor label of this sample is uncertain. The specimen was peripheral blood. As DNA, the CDR3 is TGCGCCAGCAGCTCGATTATGACTAGCGGGTCTGATGAGCAGTTCTTC. Residues: CASSSIMTSGSDEQFF.